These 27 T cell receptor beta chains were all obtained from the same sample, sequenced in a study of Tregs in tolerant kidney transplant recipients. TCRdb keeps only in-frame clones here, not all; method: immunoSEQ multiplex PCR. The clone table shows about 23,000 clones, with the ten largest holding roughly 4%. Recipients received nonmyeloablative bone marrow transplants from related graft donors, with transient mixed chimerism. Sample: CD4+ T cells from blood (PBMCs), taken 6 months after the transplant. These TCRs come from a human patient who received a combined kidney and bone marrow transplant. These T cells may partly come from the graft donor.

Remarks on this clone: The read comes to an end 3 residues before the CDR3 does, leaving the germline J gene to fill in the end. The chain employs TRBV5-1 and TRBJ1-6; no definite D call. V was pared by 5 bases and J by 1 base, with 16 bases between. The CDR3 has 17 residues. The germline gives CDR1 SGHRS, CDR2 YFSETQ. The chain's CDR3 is CASSRLGPGSYNSPLHF. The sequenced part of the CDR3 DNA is TGCGCCAGCAGTCGGTTGGGCCCGGGGTCCTATAATTCACCC. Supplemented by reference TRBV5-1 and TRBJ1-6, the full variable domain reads KAGVTQTPRYLIKTRGQQVTLSCSPISGHRSVSWYQQTPGQGLQFLFEYFSETQRNKGNFPGRFSGRQFSNSRSEMNVSTLELGDSALYLCASSRLGPGSYNSPLHFGNGTRLTVT.

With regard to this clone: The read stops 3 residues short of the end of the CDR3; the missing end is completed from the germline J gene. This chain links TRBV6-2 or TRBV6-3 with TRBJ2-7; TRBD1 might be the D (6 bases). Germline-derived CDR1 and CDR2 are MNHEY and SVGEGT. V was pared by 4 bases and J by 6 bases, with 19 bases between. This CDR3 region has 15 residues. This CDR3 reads CASSFRQDYRSEQYF. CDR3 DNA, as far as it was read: TGTGCCAGCAGTTTCAGACAGGATTATAGGAGCGAG.

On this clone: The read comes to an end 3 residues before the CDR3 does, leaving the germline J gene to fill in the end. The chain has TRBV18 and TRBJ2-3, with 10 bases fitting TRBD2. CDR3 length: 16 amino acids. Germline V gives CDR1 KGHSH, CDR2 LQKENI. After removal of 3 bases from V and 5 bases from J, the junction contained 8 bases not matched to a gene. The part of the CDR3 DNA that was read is TGTGCCAGCTCACCTCTAGCGGGGGCAAAAGTAGATACG. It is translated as CASSPLAGAKVDT. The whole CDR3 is CASSPLAGAKVDTQYF.

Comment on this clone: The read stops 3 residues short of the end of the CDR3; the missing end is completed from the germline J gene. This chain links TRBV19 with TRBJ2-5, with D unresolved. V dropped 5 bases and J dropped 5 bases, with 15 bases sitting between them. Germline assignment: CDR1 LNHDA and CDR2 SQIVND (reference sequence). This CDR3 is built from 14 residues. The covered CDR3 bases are TGTGCCAGTAGTTCGCTCGGATTGGGCGAGACC. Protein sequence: CASSSLGLGET. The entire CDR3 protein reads CASSSLGLGETQYF.

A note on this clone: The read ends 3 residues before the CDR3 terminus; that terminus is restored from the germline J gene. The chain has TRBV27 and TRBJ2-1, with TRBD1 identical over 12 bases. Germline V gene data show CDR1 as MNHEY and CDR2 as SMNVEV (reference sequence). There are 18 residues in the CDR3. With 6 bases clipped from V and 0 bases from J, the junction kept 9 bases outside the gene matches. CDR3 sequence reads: CASSPIRDRGRSYNEQFF. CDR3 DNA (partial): TGTGCCAGCAGCCCGATCCGGGACAGGGGGCGCTCCTACAATGAG.

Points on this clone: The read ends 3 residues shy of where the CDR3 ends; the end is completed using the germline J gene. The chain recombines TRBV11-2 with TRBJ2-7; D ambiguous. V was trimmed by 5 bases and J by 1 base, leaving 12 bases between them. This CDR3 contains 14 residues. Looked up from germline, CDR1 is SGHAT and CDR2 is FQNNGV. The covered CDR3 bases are TGTGCCAGCAGCGCAGGTAGGGTTTCCTACGAG. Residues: CASSAGRVSYE. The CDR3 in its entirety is CASSAGRVSYEQYF.

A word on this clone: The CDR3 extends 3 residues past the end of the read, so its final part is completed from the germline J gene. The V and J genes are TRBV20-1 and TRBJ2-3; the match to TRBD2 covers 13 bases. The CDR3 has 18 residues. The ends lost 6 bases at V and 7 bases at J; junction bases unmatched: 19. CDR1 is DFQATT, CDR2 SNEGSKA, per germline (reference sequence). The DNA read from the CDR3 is TGCAGTGCCCTTACTAGCGGGGGGGCTAGGGCCGACACGTATACG. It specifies CSALTSGGARADTYT. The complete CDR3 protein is CSALTSGGARADTYTQYF.

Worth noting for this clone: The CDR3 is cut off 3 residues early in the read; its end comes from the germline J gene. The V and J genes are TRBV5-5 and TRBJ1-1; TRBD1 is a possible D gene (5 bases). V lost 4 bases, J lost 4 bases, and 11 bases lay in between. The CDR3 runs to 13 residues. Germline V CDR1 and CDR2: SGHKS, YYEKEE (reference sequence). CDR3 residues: CASSQGAGTEAFF. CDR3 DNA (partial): TGTGCCAGCAGCCAGGGAGCGGGCACTGAA.

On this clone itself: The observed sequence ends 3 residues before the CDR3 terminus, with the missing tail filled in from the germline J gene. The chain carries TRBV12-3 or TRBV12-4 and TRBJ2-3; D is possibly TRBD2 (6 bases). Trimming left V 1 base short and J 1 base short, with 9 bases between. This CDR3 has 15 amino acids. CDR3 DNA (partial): TGTGCCAGCAGTTTAGTGGCTAGCGGCACAGATACG. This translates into CASSLVASGTDT. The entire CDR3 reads CASSLVASGTDTQYF.

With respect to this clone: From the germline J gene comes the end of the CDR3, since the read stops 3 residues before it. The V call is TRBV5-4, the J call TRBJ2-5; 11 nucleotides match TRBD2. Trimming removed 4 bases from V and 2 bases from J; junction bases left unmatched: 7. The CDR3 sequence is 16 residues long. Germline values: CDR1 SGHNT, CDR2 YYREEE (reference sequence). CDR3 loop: CASSTPSGGRQETQYF. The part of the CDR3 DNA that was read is TGTGCCAGCAGCACACCTAGCGGGGGGCGGCAAGAGACC.

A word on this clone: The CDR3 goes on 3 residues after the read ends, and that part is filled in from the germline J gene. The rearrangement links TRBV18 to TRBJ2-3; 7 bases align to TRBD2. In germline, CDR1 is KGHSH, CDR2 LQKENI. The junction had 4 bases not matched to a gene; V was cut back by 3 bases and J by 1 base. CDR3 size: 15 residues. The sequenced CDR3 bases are TGTGCCAGCTCACCCCGGCTAGCGGGCACAGATACG. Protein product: CASSPRLAGTDT. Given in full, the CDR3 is CASSPRLAGTDTQYF.

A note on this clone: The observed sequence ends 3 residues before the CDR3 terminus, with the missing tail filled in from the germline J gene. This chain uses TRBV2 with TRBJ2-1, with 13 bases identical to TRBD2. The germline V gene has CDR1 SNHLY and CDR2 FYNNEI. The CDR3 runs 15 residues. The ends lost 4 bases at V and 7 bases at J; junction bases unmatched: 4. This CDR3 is CASSGTSGGLNEQFF. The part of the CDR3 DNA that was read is TGTGCCAGCAGTGGGACTAGCGGGGGTTTAAATGAG.

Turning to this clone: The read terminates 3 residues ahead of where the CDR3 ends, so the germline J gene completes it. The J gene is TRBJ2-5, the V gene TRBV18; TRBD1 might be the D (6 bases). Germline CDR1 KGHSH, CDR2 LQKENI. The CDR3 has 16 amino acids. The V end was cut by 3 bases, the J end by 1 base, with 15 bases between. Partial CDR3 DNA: TGTGCCAGCTCACCGCTACTGGGGGCCACCCAAGAGACC. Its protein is CASSPLLGATQET. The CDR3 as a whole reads CASSPLLGATQETQYF.

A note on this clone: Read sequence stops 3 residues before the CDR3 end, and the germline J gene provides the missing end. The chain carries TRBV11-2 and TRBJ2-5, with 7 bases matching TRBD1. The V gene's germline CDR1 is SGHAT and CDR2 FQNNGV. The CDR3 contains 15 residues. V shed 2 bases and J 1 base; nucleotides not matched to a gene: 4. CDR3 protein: CASSLNPGGQETQYF. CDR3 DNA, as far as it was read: TGTGCCAGCAGCTTAAACCCAGGGGGCCAAGAGACC.

The CDR3 sequence is CASSHSVVQNIQYF. Partial CDR3 DNA: TGTGCCAGCAGCCATAGTGTTGTCCAAAACATT. The chain employs TRBV5-4 and TRBJ2-4; D not certain. The CDR3 extends 3 residues past the end of the read, so its final part is completed from the germline J gene. With 4 bases removed from V and 5 bases from J, the gap between germline ends came to 13 bases. Germline CDR1 is SGHNT and CDR2 is YYREEE (reference sequence). CDR3 length equals 14 residues. Full variable domain (missing parts from reference TRBV5-4 and TRBJ2-4): ETGVTQSPTHLIKTRGQQVTLRCSSQSGHNTVSWYQQALGQGPQFIFQYYREEENGRGNFPPRFSGLQFPNYSSELNVNALELDDSALYLCASSHSVVQNIQYFGAGTRLSVL.

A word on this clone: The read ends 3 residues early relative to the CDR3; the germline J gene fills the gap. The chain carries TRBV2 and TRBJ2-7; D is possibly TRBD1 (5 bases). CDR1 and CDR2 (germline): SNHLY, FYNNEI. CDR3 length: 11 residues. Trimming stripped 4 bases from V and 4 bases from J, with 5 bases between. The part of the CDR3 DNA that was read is TGTGCCAGCAGTGCAGGGTACGAG. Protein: CASSAGYE. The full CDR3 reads CASSAGYEQYF.

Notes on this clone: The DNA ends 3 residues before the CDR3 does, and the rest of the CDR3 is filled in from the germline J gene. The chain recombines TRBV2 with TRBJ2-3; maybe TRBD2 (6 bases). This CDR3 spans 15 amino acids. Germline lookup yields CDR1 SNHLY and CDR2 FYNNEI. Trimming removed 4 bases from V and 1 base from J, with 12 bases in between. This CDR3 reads CASSVGSGGTDTQYF. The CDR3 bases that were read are TGTGCCAGCAGTGTGGGTAGCGGTGGCACAGATACG. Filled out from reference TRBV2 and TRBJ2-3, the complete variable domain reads EPEVTQTPSHQVTQMGQEVILRCVPISNHLYFYWYRQILGQKVEFLVSFYNNEISEKSEIFDDQFSVERPDGSNFTLKIRSTKLEDSAMYFCASSVGSGGTDTQYFGPGTRLTVL.

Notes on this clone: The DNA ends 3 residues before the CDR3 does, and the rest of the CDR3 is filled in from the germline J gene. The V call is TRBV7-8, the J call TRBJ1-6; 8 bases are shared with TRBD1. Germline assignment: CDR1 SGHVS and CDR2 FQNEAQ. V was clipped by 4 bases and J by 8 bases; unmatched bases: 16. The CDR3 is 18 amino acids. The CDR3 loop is CASSSPWTGIRFDSPLHF. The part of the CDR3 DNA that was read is TGTGCCAGCAGCTCCCCCTGGACAGGGATTAGGTTTGATTCACCC.

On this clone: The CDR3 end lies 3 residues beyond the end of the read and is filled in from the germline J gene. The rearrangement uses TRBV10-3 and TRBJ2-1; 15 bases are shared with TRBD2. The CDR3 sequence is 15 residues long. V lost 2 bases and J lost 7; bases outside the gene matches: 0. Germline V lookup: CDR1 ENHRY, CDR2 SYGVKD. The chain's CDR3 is CAISEGLAGGNEQFF. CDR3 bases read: TGTGCCATCAGTGAGGGACTAGCGGGGGGGAATGAG.

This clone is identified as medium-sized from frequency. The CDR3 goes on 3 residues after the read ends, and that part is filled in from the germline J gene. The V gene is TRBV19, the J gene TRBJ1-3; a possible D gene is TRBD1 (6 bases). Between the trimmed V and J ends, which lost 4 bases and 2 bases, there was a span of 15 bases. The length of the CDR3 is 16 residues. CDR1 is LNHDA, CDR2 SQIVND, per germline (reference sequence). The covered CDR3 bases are TGTGCCAGTAGTACCCACAGGGATCTCGCTGGAAACACC. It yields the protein CASSTHRDLAGNT. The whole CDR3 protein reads CASSTHRDLAGNTIYF.

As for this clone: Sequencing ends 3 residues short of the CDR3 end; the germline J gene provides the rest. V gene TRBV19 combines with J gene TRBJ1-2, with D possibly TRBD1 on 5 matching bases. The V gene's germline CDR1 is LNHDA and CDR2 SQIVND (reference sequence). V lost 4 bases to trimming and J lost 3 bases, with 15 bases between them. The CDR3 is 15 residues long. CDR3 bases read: TGTGCCAGTAGTACGGGGGAGCGGCCGTACTATGGC. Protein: CASSTGERPYYG. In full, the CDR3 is CASSTGERPYYGYTF. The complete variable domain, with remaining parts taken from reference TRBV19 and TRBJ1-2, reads DGGITQSPKYLFRKEGQNVTLSCEQNLNHDAMYWYRQDPGQGLRLIYYSQIVNDFQKGDIAEGYSVSREKKESFPLTVTSAQKNPTAFYLCASSTGERPYYGYTFGSGTRLTVV.

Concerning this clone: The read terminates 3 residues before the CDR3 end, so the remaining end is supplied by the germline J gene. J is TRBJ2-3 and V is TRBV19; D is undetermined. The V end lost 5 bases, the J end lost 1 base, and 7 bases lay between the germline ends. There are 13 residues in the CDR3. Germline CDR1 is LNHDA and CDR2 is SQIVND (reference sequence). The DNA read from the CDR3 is TGTGCCAGTAGTCCTCGGGGCACAGATACG. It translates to CASSPRGTDT. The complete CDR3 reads CASSPRGTDTQYF.

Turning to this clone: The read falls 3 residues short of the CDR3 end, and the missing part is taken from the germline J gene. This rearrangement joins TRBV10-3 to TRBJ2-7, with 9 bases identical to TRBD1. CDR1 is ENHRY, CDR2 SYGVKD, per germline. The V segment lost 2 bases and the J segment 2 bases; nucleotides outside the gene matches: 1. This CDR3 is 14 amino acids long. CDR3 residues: CAISEGQGTYEQYF. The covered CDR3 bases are TGTGCCATCAGTGAGGGACAGGGGACCTACGAG.

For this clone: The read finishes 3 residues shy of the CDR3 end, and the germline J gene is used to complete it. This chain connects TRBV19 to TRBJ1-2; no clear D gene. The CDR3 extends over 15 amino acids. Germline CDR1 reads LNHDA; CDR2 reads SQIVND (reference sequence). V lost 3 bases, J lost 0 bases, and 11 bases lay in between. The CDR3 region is CASSIGYSPNYGYTF. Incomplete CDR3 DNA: TGTGCCAGTAGTATTGGATACAGTCCTAACTATGGC.

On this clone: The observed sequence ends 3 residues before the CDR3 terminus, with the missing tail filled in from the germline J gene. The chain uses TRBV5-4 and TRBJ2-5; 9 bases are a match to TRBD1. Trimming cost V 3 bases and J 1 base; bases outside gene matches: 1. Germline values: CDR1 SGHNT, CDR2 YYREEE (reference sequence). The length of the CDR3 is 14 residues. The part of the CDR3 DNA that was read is TGTGCCAGCAGCTGGGGACAGGGCCAAGAGACC. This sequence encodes CASSWGQGQET. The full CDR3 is CASSWGQGQETQYF.

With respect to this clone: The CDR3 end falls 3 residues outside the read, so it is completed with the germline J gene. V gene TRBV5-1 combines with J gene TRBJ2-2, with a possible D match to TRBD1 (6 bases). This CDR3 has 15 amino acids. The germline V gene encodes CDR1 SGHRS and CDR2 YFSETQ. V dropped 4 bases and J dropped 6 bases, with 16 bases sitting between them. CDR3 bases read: TGCGCCAGCAGCGGTGAGCCTAGGGGGTCCGGGGAG. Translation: CASSGEPRGSGE. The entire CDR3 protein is CASSGEPRGSGELFF.

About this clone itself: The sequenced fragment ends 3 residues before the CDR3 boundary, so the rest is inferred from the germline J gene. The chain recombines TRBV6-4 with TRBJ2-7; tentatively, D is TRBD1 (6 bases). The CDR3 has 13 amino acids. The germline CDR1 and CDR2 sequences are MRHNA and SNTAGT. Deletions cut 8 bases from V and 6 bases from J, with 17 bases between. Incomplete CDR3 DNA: TGTGCCAGCTCAACCCTCAGGGGATCCGAG. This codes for CASSTLRGSE. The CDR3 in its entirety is CASSTLRGSEQYF.